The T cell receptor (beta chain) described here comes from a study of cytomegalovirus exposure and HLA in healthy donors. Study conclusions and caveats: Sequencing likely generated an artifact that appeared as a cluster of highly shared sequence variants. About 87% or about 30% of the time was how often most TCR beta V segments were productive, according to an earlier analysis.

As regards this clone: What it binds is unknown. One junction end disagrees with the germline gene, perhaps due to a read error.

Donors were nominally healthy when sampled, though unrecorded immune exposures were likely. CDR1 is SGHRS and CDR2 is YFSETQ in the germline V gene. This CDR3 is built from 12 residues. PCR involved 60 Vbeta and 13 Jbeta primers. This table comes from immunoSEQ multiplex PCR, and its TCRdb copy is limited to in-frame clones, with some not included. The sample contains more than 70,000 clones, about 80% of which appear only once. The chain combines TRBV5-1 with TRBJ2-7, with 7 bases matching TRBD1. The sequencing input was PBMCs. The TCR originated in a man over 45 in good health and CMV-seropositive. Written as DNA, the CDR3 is TGCGCCAGCAGCCGGACAGGTTGGGAGCAGCACTTC. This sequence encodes CASSRTGWEQHF.